What follows is one T cell receptor beta chain and its context. In the authors' methods: How many nucleated cells were present was estimated from reference gene primer amplification. The data were produced by immunoSEQ multiplex PCR, yet TCRdb's version contains in-frame clones alone and is incomplete. V and J calls and clone size are those listed in that table; D and trimming were worked out from the DNA. The sample gives roughly 64,000 clones, 75% to 85% of which show up once; about 6% is in the top ten. The CDR3 has 13 amino acids. V lost 4 bases and J 2 bases, leaving 8 bases between the germline ends. Germline lookup yields CDR1 LNHNV and CDR2 YYDKDF (reference sequence). These data come from a study of blood T cell repertoires in COVID-19. The overall study: Samples representing acute and convalescent COVID-19 were sourced from the United States, Italy and Spain. T cells, B-cell-depleted T cells, or PBMCs provided the cDNA or gDNA that served as material.

The chain recombines TRBV15 with TRBJ2-5; possibly TRBD1 for D (6 bases). The specimen sequenced was peripheral blood. The TCR sequence derives from an older woman with acute or convalescent COVID-19. Here the CDR3 DNA reads TGTGCCACCAGCATTGACAGGCAAGAGACCCAGTACTTC. Translation: CATSIDRQETQYF.